A single TCR beta chain is shown here with its context. The record originates from a study of spatial heterogeneity in lung cancer. TCRdb re-analysed the 5' RACE reads in MiXCR, keeping a single row per CDR3 protein. The table includes about 85,000 distinct CDR3 sequences, approximately 21% detected once. The V segment lost 0 bases and the J segment 0 bases; nucleotides outside the gene matches: 12. CDR1 is LGHNA, CDR2 YSLEER, per germline. The CDR3 length is 20 residues. Time point here: sample taken at primary tumor resection. No cell sorting; template was whole RNA from tumor, lung tissue or PBMC. The clonotype comes from a male donor with early-stage non-small cell lung cancer. The sample was PBMCs, taken at surgery. The V call is TRBV4-3, the J call TRBJ1-4; 8 bases align to TRBD1. The CDR3 coding sequence is TGCGCCAGCAGCCAAGATCTAGGACAGGGAACCTCTGCAACTAATGAAAAACTGTTTTTT. The encoded protein is CASSQDLGQGTSATNEKLFF.